These 26 T cell receptor beta chains came from one sample sequenced in a study of shared clonotypes between healthy human individuals. Profiling relied on immunoSEQ multiplex PCR, and the TCRdb table lists in-frame clones only, not all of them. This table holds about 2.4 million clones, approximately 93% found once. Specimen: naive CD4+ T cells from PBMCs. Regarding subset: CD45RA+ positively selected. These receptors came from a man aged 18 to 29 in good health. Some clones in this sample may be carry-over from other donors' samples.

The rearrangement joins TRBV19 to TRBJ1-2, with D possibly being TRBD1 (6 bases). The V end was cut by 7 bases, the J end by 7 bases, with 31 bases between. This CDR3 spans 18 amino acids. Looked up from germline, CDR1 is LNHDA and CDR2 is SQIVND (reference sequence). CDR3 sequence (DNA): TGTGCCAGTACCCTAGACCGGGGGCGACTTACGCCGGGGAGTGGCTACACCTTC. It specifies CASTLDRGRLTPGSGYTF.

The chain has TRBV19 and TRBJ2-1; tentatively, D is TRBD1 (6 bases). CDR1 is LNHDA and CDR2 is SQIVND in the germline V gene (reference sequence). V shed 1 base and J shed 6 bases, with 13 bases lying between them. The CDR3 consists of 15 residues. The CDR3 is CASSIAGVWSNEQFF. The DNA for the CDR3 is TGTGCCAGTAGTATAGCAGGGGTTTGGAGCAATGAGCAGTTCTTC.

This chain connects TRBV14 to TRBJ2-5, with unresolved D. The V end was cut by 5 bases, the J end by 4 bases, with 20 bases between. CDR3 length equals 16 residues. CDR1 is SGHDN and CDR2 is FVKESK in the germline V gene. The CDR3 loop is CASSSGVRGSGETQYF. In DNA form, the CDR3 reads TGTGCCAGCAGCTCAGGTGTTCGCGGTTCAGGAGAGACCCAGTACTTC.

A note on this clone: This sample also contains other DNA sequences that code for the same CDR3. In DNA, the CDR3 is TGTGCCAGCAGCCGACTAGCGGGAGGATACGAGCAGTACTTC. Translated: CASSRLAGGYEQYF. The chain combines TRBV6-4 with TRBJ2-7; 13 bases are a match to TRBD2. The germline V gene encodes CDR1 MRHNA and CDR2 SNTAGT. V shed 6 bases, J shed 4 bases, and the junction held 3 bases outside the gene matches. The CDR3 has 14 amino acids.

The gene calls are TRBV10-3 and TRBJ2-1, with a possible D match to TRBD1 (5 bases). Germline CDR1 reads ENHRY; CDR2 reads SYGVKD. This CDR3 is built from 14 residues. Trimming took 8 bases from V and 12 from J, leaving 23 bases between them. CDR3 sequence (DNA): TGTGCCATCGCCGACCCCCTATGGGCTACAGGGCAGTTCTTC. Encoded protein: CAIADPLWATGQFF.

The chain has TRBV5-1 and TRBJ1-4, with D perhaps TRBD1 (5 bases). The germline V gene encodes CDR1 SGHRS and CDR2 YFSETQ. CDR3 length: 15 residues. Trimming pared 0 bases from V and 7 bases from J, leaving 13 bases between. In DNA, the CDR3 is TGCGCCAGCAGCTTGGGAGGGGTACGGAGTGAAAAACTGTTTTTT. Residues: CASSLGGVRSEKLFF.

The genes are TRBV6-5 and TRBJ2-7, with 7 bases matching TRBD1. V gave up 0 bases and J gave up 1 base; unmatched junction bases: 6. From germline, CDR1 is MNHEY and CDR2 SVGAGI. The CDR3 is 16 amino acids. The DNA for the CDR3 is TGTGCCAGCAGTTACTCACTCCGGGACAGATCCTACGAGCAGTACTTC. This sequence encodes CASSYSLRDRSYEQYF.

The J gene is TRBJ2-5, the V gene TRBV14; TRBD2 agrees at 8 bases. CDR1 is SGHDN and CDR2 is FVKESK in the germline V gene. The CDR3 extends over 15 amino acids. J was trimmed by 5 bases and V by 0 bases; bases with no gene match: 5. This CDR3 reads CASSQDGRAAETQYF. In DNA, the CDR3 is TGTGCCAGCAGCCAAGACGGGAGGGCCGCGGAGACCCAGTACTTC.

The rearrangement uses TRBV10-3 and TRBJ2-2, with D perhaps being TRBD1 or TRBD2 (6 bases each). Trimming stripped 4 bases from V and 4 bases from J, with 13 bases between. From germline, CDR1 is ENHRY and CDR2 SYGVKD. The CDR3 contains 15 residues. CDR3 nucleotide sequence: TGTGCCATCAGTGGACAGGAGGGAATCACCGGGGAGCTGTTTTTT. Amino acids: CAISGQEGITGELFF.

This chain links TRBV6-1 with TRBJ2-7; a weak D match, TRBD1 (5 bases). This CDR3 is built from 14 residues. The V and J ends lost 1 base and 7 bases respectively, with 14 bases between them. Per the germline V gene, CDR1 is MNHNS and CDR2 is SASEGT. CDR3 amino acids: CASSEVFRVGEQYF. CDR3 bases: TGTGCCAGCAGTGAAGTCTTCAGGGTGGGGGAGCAGTACTTC.

This clone was detected once. The chain joins TRBV14 to TRBJ2-7, with 7 bases fitting TRBD2. Germline V lookup: CDR1 SGHDN, CDR2 FVKESK. The J segment lost 1 base and the V segment lost 1 base, leaving 10 bases of the junction unmatched. The length of the CDR3 is 17 residues. CDR3 nucleotide sequence: TGTGCCAGCAGCCAAGGTGCGGGCGGGAGTTATTCCTACGAGCAGTACTTC. Its translation: CASSQGAGGSYSYEQYF.

This sequence joins TRBV5-1 and TRBJ1-1; D not resolved. CDR1 and CDR2 from the germline V gene are SGHRS and YFSETQ. The CDR3 is 15 residues long. The V and J ends lost 3 bases and 11 bases respectively, with 23 bases between them. The DNA for the CDR3 is TGCGCCAGCAGCTGGAAAACCGGGCCCAACAGTGGGGCTTTCTTT. Encoded protein: CASSWKTGPNSGAFF.

J is TRBJ2-3 and V is TRBV9; TRBD1 matches 8 bases. The CDR3 contains 15 residues. Germline V CDR1 and CDR2: SGDLS, YYNGEE. The V and J ends lost 3 bases and 4 bases, in that order; junction bases with no gene match: 7. CDR3 sequence (DNA): TGTGCCAGCAGCGCAGGACTCAGGGGGCCAGATACGCAGTATTTT. Translation: CASSAGLRGPDTQYF.

The rearrangement uses TRBV27 and TRBJ2-1; D uncertain. Germline V gene sequence: CDR1 MNHEY, CDR2 SMNVEV (reference sequence). Deletions cut 3 bases from V and 3 bases from J, with 9 bases between. The length of the CDR3 is 14 residues. CDR3 in DNA: TGTGCCAGCAGTTTCAGGCTCGACTACAATGAGCAGTTCTTC. Protein: CASSFRLDYNEQFF.

A note on this clone: The identical CDR3 is also encoded by other nucleotide sequences in the sample. CDR3 sequence reads: CASSSPRGYGYTF. The CDR3 region has the DNA TGTGCCAGCAGTTCACCACGGGGGTATGGCTACACCTTC. This sequence joins TRBV28 and TRBJ1-2; a weak D match, TRBD1 (5 bases). In germline, CDR1 is MDHEN, CDR2 SYDVKM. V was clipped by 4 bases and J by 5 bases, with 11 bases between them. The CDR3 sequence is 13 residues long.

The chain joins TRBV28 to TRBJ1-2; no firm D call. Germline-derived CDR1 and CDR2 are MDHEN and SYDVKM. The CDR3 runs 12 residues. Trimming took 7 bases from V and 8 from J, leaving 14 bases between them. The CDR3 region is CASTKDPGGYTF. CDR3 DNA sequence: TGTGCCAGCACCAAGGACCCTGGGGGCTACACCTTC.

The chain joins TRBV27 to TRBJ1-1; TRBD1 aligns across 10 bases. The CDR3 sequence is 15 residues long. Germline V gene lookup returns CDR1 MNHEY and CDR2 SMNVEV (reference sequence). The junction had 6 bases not matched to a gene; V was cut back by 4 bases and J by 4 bases. The DNA of the CDR3 is TGTGCCAGCAGTTCCCGACAGGGGGCGGGCACTGAAGCTTTCTTT. Its translation: CASSSRQGAGTEAFF.

CDR3 region: CASSGLPGSRDTQYF. CDR3 bases: TGTGCCAGCAGTGGCCTACCGGGGTCTCGAGATACGCAGTATTTT. V gene TRBV6-1 combines with J gene TRBJ2-3; D is possibly TRBD2 (5 bases). Trimming stripped 4 bases from V and 5 bases from J, with 16 bases between. The CDR3 is made up of 15 amino acids. CDR1 and CDR2 from the germline V gene are MNHNS and SASEGT.

The rearrangement uses TRBV6-6 and TRBJ2-1, with 7 nucleotides matching TRBD2. Germline assignment: CDR1 MNHNY and CDR2 SVGAGI (reference sequence). J gave up 3 bases and V 4 bases, and 9 bases lay outside the gene matches. This CDR3 is 16 amino acids long. The CDR3, as DNA: TGTGCCAGCAGTTCTCGACTAGCAGGTTTCTACAATGAGCAGTTCTTC. This translates into CASSSRLAGFYNEQFF.

The V call is TRBV7-8, the J call TRBJ2-1; TRBD2 agrees at 15 bases. The CDR3 covers 16 residues. J was trimmed by 9 bases and V by 3 bases; bases with no gene match: 6. Germline V CDR1 and CDR2: SGHVS, FQNEAQ. In DNA form, the CDR3 reads TGTGCCAGCAGCTTTTCACCGGGACTAGCGGGAGGTGAGCAGTTCTTC. Its protein product is CASSFSPGLAGGEQFF.

CDR3 protein: CATSRDGNTPQHF. The CDR3 DNA follows: TGTGCCACCAGCAGAGATGGGAATACGCCCCAGCATTTT. The chain uses TRBV15 and TRBJ1-5; D is unclear. The V and J ends lost 0 bases and 9 bases respectively, with 9 bases between them. Germline V gene data show CDR1 as LNHNV and CDR2 as YYDKDF (reference sequence). The CDR3 covers 13 residues.

The chain links TRBV5-1 to TRBJ1-2; the D gene is possibly TRBD1 (6 bases). Germline V gene sequence: CDR1 SGHRS, CDR2 YFSETQ. Trimming removed 1 base at V and 4 bases at J, with 11 bases between. The CDR3 extends over 14 amino acids. CDR3 residues: CASSLKGESYGYTF. The CDR3 region has the DNA TGCGCCAGCAGCTTGAAGGGGGAAAGCTATGGCTACACCTTC.

The rearrangement joins TRBV6-5 to TRBJ2-7, with 9 bases that match TRBD2. J was trimmed by 3 bases and V by 0 bases; bases with no gene match: 3. CDR1 MNHEY and CDR2 SVGAGI come from the germline V gene. The CDR3 sequence is 15 residues long. The CDR3 region has the DNA TGTGCCAGCAGTTACTCGGTTAGCGGGAGCTACGAGCAGTACTTC. This translates into CASSYSVSGSYEQYF.

This rearrangement joins TRBV18 to TRBJ2-7; a possible D gene is TRBD2 (7 bases). The CDR3 is made up of 16 amino acids. Germline V gives CDR1 KGHSH, CDR2 LQKENI. The V and J ends lost 1 base and 3 bases respectively, with 16 bases between them. CDR3 sequence (DNA): TGTGCCAGCTCACCACAATCGGGGGGCGGTAACTACGAGCAGTACTTC. Translating it yields CASSPQSGGGNYEQYF. Full variable domain (missing parts from reference TRBV18 and TRBJ2-7): NAGVMQNPRHLVRRRGQEARLRCSPMKGHSHVYWYRQLPEEGLKFMVYLQKENIIDESGMPKERFSAEFPKEGPSILRIQQVVRGDSAAYFCASSPQSGGGNYEQYFGPGTRLTVT.

The genes are TRBV6-4 and TRBJ2-3; possible D gene TRBD2, 5 bases. Between the trimmed V and J ends, which lost 8 bases and 1 base, there was a span of 16 bases. In germline, CDR1 is MRHNA, CDR2 SNTAGT. The CDR3 loop spans 15 amino acids. This CDR3 reads CASRTRGLGTDTQYF. In nucleotides, the CDR3 is TGTGCCAGCCGTACGAGAGGGTTGGGCACAGATACGCAGTATTTT.

The V call is TRBV6-5, the J call TRBJ2-7, with 8 positions matching TRBD2. Germline V CDR1 and CDR2: MNHEY, SVGAGI. This CDR3 contains 16 residues. Trimming took 4 bases from V and 4 from J; bases not matched to a gene: 12. CDR3 in amino acids: CASSFLDPAGDYEQYF. DNA for the CDR3: TGTGCCAGCAGTTTCCTTGACCCAGCGGGAGATTACGAGCAGTACTTC.